The 10 T cell receptor beta chains below all came from one sample that was sequenced in a study of cytomegalovirus exposure and HLA in healthy donors (dated by TCRdb to the late 2010s). The method behind the library was the immunoSEQ multiplex PCR assay. The table comes from immuneACCESS by way of TCRdb, which keeps in-frame sequences with V and J called. Part of the clones is missing from these tables; in studies checked, under half for an unresolved V gene and the rest for unknown reasons. A total of more than 95,000 clones appear in this sample, 94% of them only once. The ten largest clones add up to under 1.5% of the sample. The source material was PBMCs. These receptors came from a woman younger than 35 in good health and CMV-seronegative.

This clone was observed a single time. The CDR3 nucleotides read TGTGCCACCACAGTGGTGGCTAGCGGGGGTCGCGGGGAGCTGTTTTTT. Protein product: CATTVVASGGRGELFF. This chain joins TRBV19 and TRBJ2-2, with 10 nucleotides matching TRBD2. CDR1 LNHDA and CDR2 SQIVND come from the germline V gene (reference sequence). CDR3 length equals 16 residues. Unmatched junction bases numbered 15, after V lost 10 bases and J lost 7 bases. Variable domain in full (rest from reference TRBV19 and TRBJ2-2): DGGITQSPKYLFRKEGQNVTLSCEQNLNHDAMYWYRQDPGQGLRLIYYSQIVNDFQKGDIAEGYSVSREKKESFPLTVTSAQKNPTAFYLCATTVVASGGRGELFFGEGSRLTVL.

The table lists this clone with a count of one. The chain couples TRBV19 to TRBJ2-7; no clear D gene. The CDR3 runs to 13 residues. Trimming pared 3 bases from V and 2 bases from J, leaving 8 bases between. Germline V CDR1 and CDR2: LNHDA, SQIVND (reference sequence). Written as DNA, the CDR3 is TGTGCCAGTAGTATCGCCGGAGCCTACGAGCAGTACTTC. This encodes CASSIAGAYEQYF.

The V gene is TRBV7-2, the J gene TRBJ2-1; D not certain. The germline gives CDR1 SGHTA, CDR2 FQGNSA. There are 15 residues in the CDR3. V lost 1 base and J lost 2, with 9 bases in between. CDR3 loop: CASSLGPAPYNEQFF. CDR3 sequence (DNA): TGTGCCAGCAGCTTAGGGCCCGCCCCCTACAATGAGCAGTTCTTC.

The rearrangement joins TRBV19 to TRBJ1-4; D is ambiguous. The V and J ends lost 7 bases and 0 bases respectively, with 12 bases between them. The CDR3 is made up of 15 amino acids. CDR1 and CDR2 from the germline V gene are LNHDA and SQIVND (reference sequence). The CDR3 sequence is CASKLGPATNEKLFF. The DNA of the CDR3 is TGTGCCAGTAAGCTGGGCCCTGCAACTAATGAAAAACTGTTTTTT. Complete variable domain (other parts from reference TRBV19 and TRBJ1-4): DGGITQSPKYLFRKEGQNVTLSCEQNLNHDAMYWYRQDPGQGLRLIYYSQIVNDFQKGDIAEGYSVSREKKESFPLTVTSAQKNPTAFYLCASKLGPATNEKLFFGSGTQLSVL.

The gene calls are TRBV23-1 and TRBJ2-7, with D maybe TRBD2 (5 bases). TRBV23-1 is an ORF, and what it does is uncertain. Deletions cut 0 bases from V and 6 bases from J, with 15 bases between. The CDR3 is 15 amino acids. CDR3 coding DNA: TGCGCCAGCAGTCAATCAGGGTCCGAGGGTACCGAGCAGTACTTC. This gives the protein CASSQSGSEGTEQYF.

The CDR3 reads CASSLGQENTEAFF. CDR3 coding DNA: TGTGCCAGCAGTTTAGGGCAGGAGAACACTGAAGCTTTCTTT. The V call is TRBV28, the J call TRBJ1-1; unclear D gene. The V end lost 2 bases, the J end lost 1 base, and 8 bases lay between the germline ends. Germline V gene lookup returns CDR1 MDHEN and CDR2 SYDVKM. The length of the CDR3 is 14 residues.

The rearrangement joins TRBV27 to TRBJ2-1; 12 bases align to TRBD2. CDR1 and CDR2 from the germline V gene are MNHEY and SMNVEV (reference sequence). V shed 7 bases, J shed 4 bases, and the junction held 8 bases outside the gene matches. The CDR3 spans 16 residues. CDR3 nucleotides: TGTGCCAGCACCTTTACCACTAGCGGGGGGTACAATGAGCAGTTCTTC. This codes for CASTFTTSGGYNEQFF.

The rearrangement links TRBV30 to TRBJ2-1; unclear D gene. V was clipped by 0 bases and J by 0 bases, with 9 bases between them. Germline CDR1 and CDR2: GTSNPN and SVGIG (reference sequence). This CDR3 contains 15 residues. The CDR3 nucleotides read TGTGCCTGGAGTGTACGGTACAGCTCCTACAATGAGCAGTTCTTC. Translation: CAWSVRYSSYNEQFF.

The J gene is TRBJ2-1, the V gene TRBV2; no definite D call. Looked up from germline, CDR1 is SNHLY and CDR2 is FYNNEI. This CDR3 is built from 11 residues. Trimming took off 4 bases at V and 6 bases at J, with 4 bases between the two ends. CDR3 nucleotide sequence: TGTGCCAGCAGTGGAGGCAATGAGCAGTTCTTC. Translation gives CASSGGNEQFF.

The V gene is TRBV9, the J gene TRBJ1-4, with D perhaps matching TRBD1 (5 bases). Trimming stripped 3 bases from V and 8 bases from J, with 20 bases between. The CDR3 sequence is 16 residues long. The germline V gene encodes CDR1 SGDLS and CDR2 YYNGEE. DNA of the CDR3: TGTGCCAGCAGCGCCTTAGCTCCGGACCAGGGCGAAAAACTGTTTTTT. Amino acids: CASSALAPDQGEKLFF.